This TCR beta chain was recorded in a study of blood T cell repertoires in COVID-19. Per the authors' pipeline: Reference gene primer amplification yielded estimated nucleated cell counts. The repertoire was sequenced with immunoSEQ multiplex PCR; TCRdb's copy has only in-frame clones and lacks some. V, J and clone size were drawn from that table, and D and trimming were deduced from the DNA. The sample holds approximately 110,000 clones, 65% to 80% seen once. J lost 5 bases, V lost 3 bases, and 8 bases had no gene match. The CDR3 is made up of 15 amino acids. Per the germline V gene, CDR1 is SNHLY and CDR2 is FYNNEI.

The TCR comes from a man between 65 and 79 years old with active or convalescent COVID-19. The chain recombines TRBV2 with TRBJ1-2; 8 nucleotides match TRBD1. The sequenced sample consisted of peripheral blood. The CDR3 spells CASSDFIQGAYGYTF. DNA of the CDR3: TGTGCCAGCAGTGACTTTATTCAGGGGGCGTATGGCTACACCTTC.